Listed below are T cell receptor beta chains from one sample, sequenced in a study of blood T cell repertoires in COVID-19. Sequenced by immunoSEQ multiplex PCR; TCRdb stores in-frame clones only, minus some. The sample yields 88,000 or so clones, over 75% seen once. The sequenced sample was peripheral blood. The receptors were gathered from a man between 60 and 75 years old with acute or convalescent COVID-19. CDR3s include the opening cysteine and the closing phenylalanine or tryptophan. Fields, in order: V gene, J gene, D gene, clone size, CDR3 protein, CDR3 DNA. A D gene is named only where the DNA matches it firmly. For some rows the clone size is stated as once, few or many, or as a class when expanded; others skip it.

v_call: TRBV15
j_call: TRBJ1-1
d_call: -
clone_size: -
cdr3_aa: CATSRDRVRNTEAFF
cdr3_nt: TGTGCCACCAGCAGAGACAGGGTTAGGAACACTGAAGCTTTCTTT

v_call: TRBV18
j_call: TRBJ2-7
d_call: TRBD1
clone_size: -
cdr3_aa: CASSLGQRDEQYF
cdr3_nt: TGTGCCAGCTCACTGGGACAGAGAGACGAGCAGTACTTC

v_call: TRBV5-4
j_call: TRBJ2-3
d_call: -
clone_size: -
cdr3_aa: CASSLAGVDTQYF
cdr3_nt: TGTGCCAGCAGCCTCGCAGGGGTAGATACGCAGTATTTT

v_call: TRBV5-8
j_call: TRBJ1-4
d_call: TRBD1
clone_size: -
cdr3_aa: CASSSGQGREKLFF
cdr3_nt: TGTGCCAGCAGCTCGGGACAGGGAAGAGAAAAACTGTTTTTT

v_call: TRBV25-1
j_call: TRBJ2-7
d_call: -
clone_size: -
cdr3_aa: CASRQGSYEQYF
cdr3_nt: TGTGCCAGCAGACAGGGTTCCTACGAGCAGTACTTC

v_call: TRBV19
j_call: TRBJ1-6
d_call: -
clone_size: -
cdr3_aa: CATLGGSYNSPLHF
cdr3_nt: TGTGCCACTCTCGGGGGCTCCTATAATTCACCCCTCCACTTT

v_call: TRBV6-4
j_call: TRBJ1-2
d_call: TRBD1
clone_size: -
cdr3_aa: CASSGGTGGGYTF
cdr3_nt: TGTGCCAGCAGCGGAGGGACAGGGGGTGGCTACACCTTC

v_call: TRBV5-6
j_call: TRBJ2-5
d_call: TRBD2
clone_size: few
cdr3_aa: CASSLAGGPETQYF
cdr3_nt: TGTGCCAGCAGCCTAGCGGGAGGGCCCGAGACCCAGTACTTC

v_call: TRBV7-9
j_call: TRBJ2-7
d_call: -
clone_size: -
cdr3_aa: CASSPRGGDEQYF
cdr3_nt: TGTGCCAGCAGCCCACGAGGGGGGGACGAGCAGTACTTC

v_call: TRBV18
j_call: TRBJ1-6
d_call: TRBD1
clone_size: few
cdr3_aa: CASSLDRGNSPLHF
cdr3_nt: TGTGCCAGCTCTCTCGACAGGGGGAATTCACCCCTCCACTTT

v_call: TRBV7-2
j_call: TRBJ1-6
d_call: -
clone_size: -
cdr3_aa: CASSRKGWDSPLHF
cdr3_nt: TGTGCCAGCAGCCGGAAGGGGTGGGATTCACCCCTCCACTTT

v_call: TRBV19
j_call: TRBJ1-5
d_call: TRBD1
clone_size: -
cdr3_aa: CASSKMTGRGLDQPQHF
cdr3_nt: TGTGCCAGTAGTAAAATGACCGGCAGGGGGCTGGATCAGCCCCAGCATTTT

v_call: TRBV3-1/TRBV3-2
j_call: TRBJ1-4
d_call: TRBD1
clone_size: -
cdr3_aa: CASSPPRQGTTNEKLFF
cdr3_nt: TGTGCCAGCAGCCCTCCTAGACAGGGGACCACTAATGAAAAACTGTTTTTT

v_call: TRBV9
j_call: TRBJ1-4
d_call: TRBD1
clone_size: -
cdr3_aa: CASSVSTGSNEKLFF
cdr3_nt: TGTGCCAGCAGCGTTTCGACAGGGTCGAATGAAAAACTGTTTTTT

v_call: TRBV19
j_call: TRBJ2-7
d_call: -
clone_size: -
cdr3_aa: CASSRGLDSYEQYF
cdr3_nt: TGTGCCAGTAGTAGGGGCCTCGACAGCTACGAGCAGTACTTC

v_call: TRBV7-6
j_call: TRBJ2-1
d_call: TRBD2
clone_size: -
cdr3_aa: CASSLWTSGGALNEQFF
cdr3_nt: TGTGCCAGCAGCTTATGGACTAGCGGGGGGGCCCTTAATGAGCAGTTCTTC

v_call: TRBV6-5
j_call: TRBJ1-1
d_call: -
clone_size: -
cdr3_aa: CASSLPPHTNTEAFF
cdr3_nt: TGTGCCAGCAGTTTACCCCCACATACGAACACTGAAGCTTTCTTT

v_call: TRBV6-5
j_call: TRBJ1-3
d_call: -
clone_size: -
cdr3_aa: CASSYSGSGVGNTIYF
cdr3_nt: TGTGCCAGCAGTTACTCAGGGTCAGGGGTTGGAAACACCATATATTTT

v_call: TRBV5-8
j_call: TRBJ2-1
d_call: -
clone_size: -
cdr3_aa: CASSRLGEQFF
cdr3_nt: TGTGCCAGCAGCCGCCTCGGGGAGCAGTTCTTC

v_call: TRBV15
j_call: TRBJ2-7
d_call: TRBD1
clone_size: -
cdr3_aa: CATSRPGTGGAYEQYF
cdr3_nt: TGTGCCACCAGCAGACCCGGGACAGGGGGCGCCTACGAGCAGTACTTC

v_call: TRBV6-2/TRBV6-3
j_call: TRBJ1-3
d_call: -
clone_size: -
cdr3_aa: CASSWTADTIYF
cdr3_nt: TGTGCCAGCAGTTGGACTGCAGACACCATATATTTT

v_call: TRBV3-1/TRBV3-2
j_call: TRBJ2-1
d_call: TRBD2
clone_size: -
cdr3_aa: CASSSRLAGTYNEQFF
cdr3_nt: TGTGCCAGCAGCTCGCGACTAGCGGGAACCTACAATGAGCAGTTCTTC

v_call: TRBV2
j_call: TRBJ1-4
d_call: -
clone_size: -
cdr3_aa: CASRFNRATNEKLFF
cdr3_nt: TGTGCCAGCAGGTTCAACAGGGCAACTAATGAAAAACTGTTTTTT

v_call: TRBV3-1/TRBV3-2
j_call: TRBJ2-5
d_call: TRBD1
clone_size: -
cdr3_aa: CASSQGGTALEETQYF
cdr3_nt: TGTGCCAGCAGCCAAGGGGGGACAGCCCTGGAAGAGACCCAGTACTTC

v_call: TRBV20-1
j_call: TRBJ2-7
d_call: TRBD1
clone_size: -
cdr3_aa: CSASSWGQHYEQYF
cdr3_nt: TGCAGTGCTAGTTCTTGGGGACAGCATTACGAGCAGTACTTC

v_call: TRBV5-6
j_call: TRBJ2-5
d_call: -
clone_size: -
cdr3_aa: CASSPPVVVENQYF
cdr3_nt: TGTGCCAGCAGCCCTCCGGTTGTAGTGGAGAACCAGTACTTC

v_call: TRBV19
j_call: TRBJ1-1
d_call: -
clone_size: -
cdr3_aa: CASSKRGSEMNTEAFF
cdr3_nt: TGTGCCAGTAGTAAACGGGGGAGCGAGATGAACACTGAAGCTTTCTTT

v_call: TRBV12-3/TRBV12-4
j_call: TRBJ1-5
d_call: -
clone_size: -
cdr3_aa: CASSGPNQPQHF
cdr3_nt: TGTGCCAGCAGTGGCCCAAATCAGCCCCAGCATTTT

v_call: TRBV3-1/TRBV3-2
j_call: TRBJ1-5
d_call: -
clone_size: -
cdr3_aa: CASSQAGDQPQHF
cdr3_nt: TGTGCCAGCAGCCAAGCGGGAGACCAGCCCCAGCATTTT

v_call: TRBV2
j_call: TRBJ2-3
d_call: -
clone_size: -
cdr3_aa: CASSRRQSRSTDTQYF
cdr3_nt: TGTGCCAGCAGCCGACGACAGTCTCGTAGCACAGATACGCAGTATTTT

v_call: TRBV5-1
j_call: TRBJ1-1
d_call: -
clone_size: -
cdr3_aa: CASSSDQGRYTEAFF
cdr3_nt: TGCGCCAGCAGCTCCGATCAGGGGCGATACACTGAAGCTTTCTTT

v_call: TRBV11-1
j_call: TRBJ1-2
d_call: TRBD1
clone_size: -
cdr3_aa: CASSAGQGLGGYTF
cdr3_nt: TGTGCCAGCAGCGCCGGACAGGGACTCGGTGGCTACACCTTC

v_call: TRBV27
j_call: TRBJ2-7
d_call: TRBD1
clone_size: -
cdr3_aa: CASSLASGTGTNEQYF
cdr3_nt: TGTGCCAGCAGTTTAGCCTCCGGGACAGGGACCAACGAGCAGTACTTC

v_call: TRBV18
j_call: TRBJ2-5
d_call: TRBD1
clone_size: -
cdr3_aa: CASSRDRGFRPQETQYF
cdr3_nt: TGTGCCAGCTCACGGGACAGGGGCTTTCGACCCCAAGAGACCCAGTACTTC

v_call: TRBV19
j_call: TRBJ2-7
d_call: TRBD1
clone_size: few
cdr3_aa: CASSIQPDRGSYEQYF
cdr3_nt: TGTGCCAGTAGTATACAGCCGGACAGGGGCTCCTACGAGCAGTACTTC

v_call: TRBV30
j_call: TRBJ1-2
d_call: -
clone_size: -
cdr3_aa: CAWSVYNYGYTF
cdr3_nt: TGTGCCTGGAGTGTATATAACTATGGCTACACCTTC

v_call: TRBV6-6
j_call: TRBJ2-1
d_call: -
clone_size: -
cdr3_aa: CASSYSLLANEQFF
cdr3_nt: TGTGCCAGCAGTTACTCTTTGCTAGCGAATGAGCAGTTCTTC

v_call: TRBV11-2
j_call: TRBJ2-5
d_call: TRBD2
clone_size: once
cdr3_aa: CASSLGLRTSGAETQYF
cdr3_nt: TGTGCCAGCAGCTTAGGATTACGGACTAGCGGGGCGGAGACCCAGTACTTC

v_call: TRBV7-2
j_call: TRBJ2-2
d_call: TRBD2
clone_size: -
cdr3_aa: CASSFDKTSGKEGGELFF
cdr3_nt: TGTGCCAGCAGCTTCGACAAGACTAGCGGGAAAGAGGGCGGGGAGCTGTTTTTT

v_call: TRBV5-1
j_call: TRBJ2-3
d_call: TRBD2
clone_size: -
cdr3_aa: CASSRTSGGRDTQYF
cdr3_nt: TGCGCCAGCAGTAGGACTAGCGGGGGGAGGGATACGCAGTATTTT

v_call: TRBV6-2/TRBV6-3
j_call: TRBJ2-7
d_call: -
clone_size: -
cdr3_aa: CASSLRGEQYF
cdr3_nt: TGTGCCAGCAGTCTAAGAGGGGAGCAGTACTTC

v_call: TRBV4-2
j_call: TRBJ1-1
d_call: -
clone_size: few
cdr3_aa: CASSQEVGANTEAFF
cdr3_nt: TGTGCCAGCAGCCAAGAAGTGGGCGCGAACACTGAAGCTTTCTTT

v_call: TRBV10-3
j_call: TRBJ2-7
d_call: -
clone_size: -
cdr3_aa: CAISESRAGYSPNYEQYF
cdr3_nt: TGTGCCATCAGTGAGTCTAGGGCGGGGTATTCTCCTAACTACGAGCAGTACTTC

v_call: TRBV5-1
j_call: TRBJ2-3
d_call: TRBD2
clone_size: -
cdr3_aa: CASSLGLVTDTQYF
cdr3_nt: TGCGCCAGCAGCTTAGGACTAGTTACAGATACGCAGTATTTT

v_call: TRBV19
j_call: TRBJ1-5
d_call: -
clone_size: -
cdr3_aa: CASSRGGDQPQHF
cdr3_nt: TGTGCCAGTAGTAGGGGGGGCGATCAGCCCCAGCATTTT

v_call: TRBV7-2
j_call: TRBJ2-3
d_call: -
clone_size: -
cdr3_aa: CASRFNTDTQYF
cdr3_nt: TGTGCCAGCAGGTTTAACACAGATACGCAGTATTTT

v_call: TRBV7-3
j_call: TRBJ2-2
d_call: -
clone_size: -
cdr3_aa: CASSSITGKTGELFF
cdr3_nt: TGTGCCAGCAGCTCCATCACGGGAAAAACCGGGGAGCTGTTTTTT

v_call: TRBV5-1
j_call: TRBJ2-3
d_call: TRBD2
clone_size: -
cdr3_aa: CASSFRGGSDTQYF
cdr3_nt: TGCGCCAGCAGCTTCCGGGGGGGCTCAGATACGCAGTATTTT

v_call: TRBV7-9
j_call: TRBJ1-5
d_call: -
clone_size: once
cdr3_aa: CASAGQINQPQHF
cdr3_nt: TGTGCCAGCGCGGGCCAAATTAATCAGCCCCAGCATTTT

v_call: TRBV7-8
j_call: TRBJ2-7
d_call: TRBD1
clone_size: -
cdr3_aa: CASSWGDRDSYEQYF
cdr3_nt: TGTGCCAGCAGCTGGGGGGACAGGGACTCCTACGAGCAGTACTTC

v_call: TRBV19
j_call: TRBJ2-5
d_call: -
clone_size: -
cdr3_aa: CASSIILQETQYF
cdr3_nt: TGTGCCAGTAGTATTATACTCCAAGAGACCCAGTACTTC

v_call: TRBV4-2
j_call: TRBJ1-2
d_call: TRBD1
clone_size: few
cdr3_aa: CASSQDPGQGRRGYTF
cdr3_nt: TGTGCCAGCAGCCAAGACCCGGGACAGGGGCGTCGTGGCTACACCTTC

v_call: TRBV6-5
j_call: TRBJ1-5
d_call: -
clone_size: -
cdr3_aa: CASRGHSNSNQPQHF
cdr3_nt: TGTGCCAGCAGGGGACATTCCAATAGCAATCAGCCCCAGCATTTT

v_call: TRBV3-1/TRBV3-2
j_call: TRBJ2-2
d_call: TRBD1
clone_size: -
cdr3_aa: CASSRTTGVSSGELFF
cdr3_nt: TGTGCCAGCAGCCGCACTACAGGGGTTTCGTCCGGGGAGCTGTTTTTT

v_call: TRBV19
j_call: TRBJ2-7
d_call: -
clone_size: -
cdr3_aa: CASSIEKGLTYKQYF
cdr3_nt: TGTGCCAGTAGTATAGAAAAGGGACTGACCTACAAGCAGTACTTC